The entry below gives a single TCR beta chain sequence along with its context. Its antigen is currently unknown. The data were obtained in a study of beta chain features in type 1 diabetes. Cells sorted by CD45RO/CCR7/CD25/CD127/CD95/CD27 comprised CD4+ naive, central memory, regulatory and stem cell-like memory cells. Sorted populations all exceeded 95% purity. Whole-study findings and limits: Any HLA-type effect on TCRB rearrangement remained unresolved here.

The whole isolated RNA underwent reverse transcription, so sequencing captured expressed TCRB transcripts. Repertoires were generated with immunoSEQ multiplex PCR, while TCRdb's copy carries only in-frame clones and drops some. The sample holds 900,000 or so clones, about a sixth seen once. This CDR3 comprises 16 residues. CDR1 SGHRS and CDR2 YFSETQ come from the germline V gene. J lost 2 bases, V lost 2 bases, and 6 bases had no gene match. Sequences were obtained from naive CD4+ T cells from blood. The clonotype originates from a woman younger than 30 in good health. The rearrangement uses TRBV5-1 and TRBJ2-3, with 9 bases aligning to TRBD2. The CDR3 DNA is TGCGCCAGCAGCTTATCCCTAGCGGGGCTCACAGATACGCAGTATTTT. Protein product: CASSLSLAGLTDTQYF.